The sequence of this TCR beta chain was determined in a study of regulatory T cells in long-lasting Graves disease. For the study at large: In persistent Graves' disease, antithyroid drugs had been taken for over 5 years and TSH receptor antibodies stayed positive.

Documented time point: persistent/refractory GD, antithyroid drugs over 5 years with positive TRAb. PBMC RNA was the source of the TCR library. With iRepertoire HTBI primers and Arm-PCR of CDR3 regions, TCR beta libraries were built. MiXCR was run by TCRdb on the multiplex PCR reads, yielding one entry per CDR3 protein. The sample lists 400,000 to 500,000 distinct CDR3 sequences, around 20% occurring once. This clonotype came up many times. The antigen is not known. The CDR3 loop spans 13 amino acids. V lost 10 bases, J lost 0 bases, and 13 bases lay in between. Germline CDR1 and CDR2: MDHEN and SYDVKM. General study results and limits: It was peripheral blood alone, not thyroid tissue, that was studied.

This receptor was obtained from a female donor with Graves disease. The V and J genes are TRBV28 and TRBJ2-7; TRBD1 might be the D (6 bases). The source material was peripheral blood mononuclear cells (PBMCs), sampled when the disease was refractory, from a patient treated with antithyroid drugs. The CDR3 spells CAIQGMLSYEQYF. CDR3 nucleotides: TGTGCCATACAGGGAATGCTCTCCTACGAGCAGTACTTC.